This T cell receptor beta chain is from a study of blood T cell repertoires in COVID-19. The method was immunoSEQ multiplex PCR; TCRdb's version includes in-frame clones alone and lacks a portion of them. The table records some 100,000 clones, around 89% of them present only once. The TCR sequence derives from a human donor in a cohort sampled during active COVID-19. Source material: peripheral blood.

The CDR3 DNA reads as TGTGCCAGCAGCCAAGATCAGGGCGGGGATTTGGACAGGGAAAACTACGAGCAGTACTTC. The encoded protein is CASSQDQGGDLDRENYEQYF. The rearrangement links TRBV4-2 to TRBJ2-7; 8 positions match TRBD1. V lost 0 bases, J lost 3 bases, and 19 bases stayed unmatched. CDR3 length: 20 amino acids. Germline values: CDR1 LGHNA, CDR2 YNFKEQ.